This T cell receptor beta chain was sequenced during a study of T cells after yellow fever vaccination. At the level of the study: In the case of low-cell-number fractions, SMART-Seq v4 Ultra Low Input was used for preparation.

Broader study findings: Few clonotypes appeared in both CD4 and CD8 compartments.

CDR3 size: 15 residues. Germline CDR1 and CDR2: LGHNA and YNFKEQ. Trimming took off 0 bases at V and 2 bases at J, with 7 bases between the two ends. This clonotype appeared many times. As yet, its antigen is unknown. TCRdb processed the 5' RACE reads anew with MiXCR; each CDR3 protein has one entry. The table includes about 75,000 distinct CDR3 sequences, under 9.5% detected once. This receptor was taken from a man aged 18-30 years who received the YFV17D yellow fever vaccine. The sequences come from CD8+ T cells sorted from PBMCs, collected approximately 11 days after the first yellow fever vaccination. The chain links TRBV4-2 to TRBJ1-4, with a possible D match to TRBD1 (6 bases). The CDR3 bases are TGTGCCAGCAGCCAAGAAGGGGGTACTAATGAAAAACTGTTTTTT. Amino acids: CASSQEGGTNEKLFF.